This T cell receptor (beta chain) was captured by sequencing in a study of blood T cells in healthy people across ages. CDR1 is LGHDT, CDR2 YNNKEL, per germline (reference sequence). The CDR3 is 14 amino acids. V was shortened by 2 bases and J by 3 bases, with 11 bases between the two germline ends. Study-wide points: Higher diversity and more naive CD4+ cells were features of long-lived donors, compared to aged donors. Naive T cell percentage showed a strong correlation with the diversity of TCR beta.

Peripheral blood was drawn, ten milliliters per donor. Isolation yielded PBMCs, at least 7 million per sample, in every case. A second 7 to 11 cycle PCR used barcoded and J-beta primers. TCRdb re-derived calls from the 5' RACE reads in MiXCR, one entry per CDR3 protein. Of 1.5 million to 2 million distinct CDR3 sequences in the sample, around 50% were seen once. In regard to this clonotype: Its antigen is not identified.

This clonotype was sampled from a woman aged 40 to 50 in good health. Sequencing was performed on blood. The chain uses TRBV3-1 and TRBJ2-7; unclear D gene. In DNA form, the CDR3 reads TGTGCCAGCAGCCAAACAGTCGGACGCTACGAGCAGTACTTC. Translation: CASSQTVGRYEQYF.